The rows below give T cell receptor beta chains drawn from one sample of a study of blood T cell dynamics during melanoma immunotherapy. Only in-frame clones appear in the TCRdb table, and some are missing; sequencing was by immunoSEQ multiplex PCR. The data show thousands of clones, with nearly 90% seen just once and over 5.5% held by the top ten. Specimen: blood, collected from a patient treated with checkpoint blockade. Receptors originate from a human donor with melanoma. Each CDR3 is given with its conserved first and last residue. Fields, in order: J gene, clone size, D gene, V gene, CDR3 DNA, CDR3 protein. D genes are given only for firm matches. The size field is filled for only some rows; it gives once, few, many or a size class.

j_call: TRBJ1-5
clone_size: -
d_call: -
v_call: TRBV28
cdr3_nt: TGTGCCAGCAGTTTAGTGGGGGAAAACAATCAGCCCCAGCATTTT
cdr3_aa: CASSLVGENNQPQHF

j_call: TRBJ2-3
clone_size: -
d_call: TRBD2
v_call: TRBV28
cdr3_nt: TGTGCCAGCAGTCCAGCGGGGGGGAACACAGATACGCAGTATTTT
cdr3_aa: CASSPAGGNTDTQYF

j_call: TRBJ2-6
clone_size: -
d_call: TRBD2
v_call: TRBV7-2
cdr3_nt: TGTGCCAGCAGCTCTAGCGGGTTTGGGGCCAACGTCCTGACTTTC
cdr3_aa: CASSSSGFGANVLTF

j_call: TRBJ1-4
clone_size: -
d_call: -
v_call: TRBV19
cdr3_nt: TGTGCCGCAAGAGGAGGGATATCAGGTGCAACTAATGAAAAACTGTTTTTT
cdr3_aa: CAARGGISGATNEKLFF

j_call: TRBJ2-7
clone_size: -
d_call: TRBD1
v_call: TRBV10-3
cdr3_nt: TGTGCCATCAGTGACCGGGACAGGGGACCCTACGAGCAGTACTTC
cdr3_aa: CAISDRDRGPYEQYF

j_call: TRBJ1-1
clone_size: -
d_call: -
v_call: TRBV27
cdr3_nt: TGTGCCAGCAGTGTCTATGCTCCTGAAGCTTTCTTT
cdr3_aa: CASSVYAPEAFF

j_call: TRBJ2-5
clone_size: -
d_call: -
v_call: TRBV28
cdr3_nt: TGTGCCAGCAGTTCGCCCGGACGGGGCGGTGGGGAGACCCAGTACTTC
cdr3_aa: CASSSPGRGGGETQYF

j_call: TRBJ2-5
clone_size: -
d_call: -
v_call: TRBV30
cdr3_nt: TGTGCCTGGACCCCGGGCGAAGAGACCCAGTACTTC
cdr3_aa: CAWTPGEETQYF

j_call: TRBJ2-1
clone_size: -
d_call: TRBD1
v_call: TRBV30
cdr3_nt: TGTGCCCAAAGGGACAGGGGGACTGTGGAGCAGTTCTTC
cdr3_aa: CAQRDRGTVEQFF

j_call: TRBJ1-4
clone_size: -
d_call: -
v_call: TRBV5-1
cdr3_nt: TGCGCCAGCAGCTCAAACGGGCGTAATGAAAAACTGTTTTTT
cdr3_aa: CASSSNGRNEKLFF

j_call: TRBJ2-3
clone_size: -
d_call: -
v_call: TRBV11-3
cdr3_nt: TGTGCCAGCAGCTTAGGGCCAGATACGCAGTATTTT
cdr3_aa: CASSLGPDTQYF

j_call: TRBJ2-2
clone_size: -
d_call: -
v_call: TRBV10-3
cdr3_nt: TGTGCCATCAGTGGAGGGAACACCGGGGAGCTGTTTTTT
cdr3_aa: CAISGGNTGELFF

j_call: TRBJ1-1
clone_size: once
d_call: -
v_call: TRBV5-6
cdr3_nt: TGTGCCAGCAGCCTTCGGGGACATATGAACACTGAAGCTTTCTTT
cdr3_aa: CASSLRGHMNTEAFF

j_call: TRBJ1-1
clone_size: -
d_call: -
v_call: TRBV5-5
cdr3_nt: TGTGCCAGCAGCTTGGAAGGGAACACTGAAGCTTTCTTT
cdr3_aa: CASSLEGNTEAFF

j_call: TRBJ1-5
clone_size: -
d_call: -
v_call: TRBV2
cdr3_nt: TGTGCCAGCCATCCTCGTATAGGGGAAAATCAGCCCCAGCATTTT
cdr3_aa: CASHPRIGENQPQHF

j_call: TRBJ1-5
clone_size: -
d_call: -
v_call: TRBV18
cdr3_nt: TGTGCCAGCTCCGTGTATAGCAATCAGCCCCAGCATTTT
cdr3_aa: CASSVYSNQPQHF

j_call: TRBJ2-7
clone_size: -
d_call: -
v_call: TRBV28
cdr3_nt: TGTGCCAGCAGTTCCCCGGGCAGAAGGAGCTCCTACGAGCAGTACTTC
cdr3_aa: CASSSPGRRSSYEQYF

j_call: TRBJ2-3
clone_size: -
d_call: -
v_call: TRBV9
cdr3_nt: TGTGCCAGCAGCGTAGTCGGGACGTCGGCGCATACGCAGTATTTT
cdr3_aa: CASSVVGTSAHTQYF